The 14 T cell receptor beta chains listed next were all sequenced from one sample in a study of response to subunit inactivated influenza vaccine. One entry per CDR3 protein results from TCRdb running MiXCR on the RT-PCR reads. This sample yields roughly 170,000 distinct CDR3 sequences, of which around a tenth are seen a single time; approximately 10% belongs to the top ten. Material: non-naive T cells sorted from PBMCs, obtained on the day of vaccination. These receptors originate from a man aged 45-60 years who received an inactivated influenza vaccine.

This chain uses TRBV4-2 with TRBJ2-7; no clear D gene. The germline V and J ends were trimmed by 1 base and 6 bases, with 13 bases remaining between them. The CDR3 has 14 amino acids. CDR1 and CDR2 from the germline V gene are LGHNA and YNFKEQ. The chain's CDR3 is CASSQGRARAEQYF. For the CDR3, the DNA is TGTGCCAGCAGCCAAGGCCGGGCTCGGGCCGAGCAGTACTTC.

The gene calls are TRBV29-1 and TRBJ2-5; D may be TRBD1 (5 bases). The V gene's germline CDR1 is SQVTM and CDR2 ANQGSEA. The CDR3 contains 17 residues. Trimming took off 0 bases at V and 7 bases at J, with 24 bases between the two ends. CDR3 protein: CSVEEGEVGSVMGTQYF. The CDR3 coding sequence is TGCAGCGTTGAAGAAGGGGAAGTCGGGTCCGTTATGGGGACCCAGTACTTC.

This clonotype turned up a few times. The chain uses TRBV3-1 and TRBJ2-1; D unresolved. The CDR3 sequence is 12 residues long. Germline CDR1 is LGHDT and CDR2 is YNNKEL (reference sequence). Trimming left V 1 base short and J 10 bases short, with 8 bases between. The CDR3 here is CASSQGAREQFF. The CDR3 region has the DNA TGTGCCAGCAGCCAAGGAGCGCGAGAGCAGTTCTTC.

The chain uses TRBV5-5 and TRBJ2-2; tentative D call: TRBD2 (6 bases). The ends were cut back, 5 bases at V and 5 bases at J, with 10 bases in the middle. From germline, CDR1 is SGHKS and CDR2 YYEKEE (reference sequence). This CDR3 contains 13 residues. This chain's CDR3 is CASSWAGTGELFF. CDR3 sequence (DNA): TGTGCCAGCAGTTGGGCGGGGACCGGGGAGCTGTTTTTT.

This clonotype was detected many times. The chain links TRBV27 to TRBJ2-7; tentatively, D is TRBD1 (5 bases). Deletions cut 2 bases from V and 5 bases from J, with 13 bases between. From germline, CDR1 is MNHEY and CDR2 SMNVEV (reference sequence). The CDR3 extends over 14 amino acids. CDR3 residues: CASSLGTGANEQYF. The CDR3, as DNA: TGTGCCAGCAGTTTAGGCACAGGAGCGAACGAGCAGTACTTC.

The table lists this clonotype with a few counts. The rearrangement uses TRBV28 and TRBJ2-5, with 9 nucleotides matching TRBD2. The ends lost 4 bases at V and 5 bases at J; junction bases unmatched: 8. The CDR3 has 15 residues. Germline V CDR1 and CDR2: MDHEN, SYDVKM. CDR3 amino acids: CASSSWASGKETQYF. In nucleotides, the CDR3 is TGTGCCAGCAGTTCATGGGCTAGCGGGAAGGAGACCCAGTACTTC.

This clonotype was recorded a few times. The genes are TRBV7-8 and TRBJ2-5; 8 bases match TRBD1. Germline-derived CDR1 and CDR2 are SGHVS and FQNEAQ. V lost 6 bases and J lost 4; bases outside the gene matches: 7. The CDR3 spans 14 residues. The CDR3 DNA reads as TGTGCCAGCAGTTTACAGGGGGGTAGAGAGACCCAGTACTTC. Translated: CASSLQGGRETQYF.

This clonotype has just a few counts. A read error may produce the germline difference seen at one junction end. This rearrangement joins TRBV7-2 to TRBJ2-7; 8 positions agree with TRBD1. Germline V gene lookup returns CDR1 SGHTA and CDR2 FQGNSA. The CDR3 covers 16 residues. CDR3 sequence: CASSPGRGRISHEQYF. Here the CDR3 DNA reads TGTGCCAGCAGCCCCGGCAGGGGGCGAATCTCCCACGAGCAGTACTTC.

This rearrangement joins TRBV9 to TRBJ2-7; tentatively, D is TRBD2 (5 bases). Germline loops: CDR1 SGDLS, CDR2 YYNGEE. The V end lost 1 base, the J end lost 7 bases, and 12 bases lay between the germline ends. The CDR3 spans 13 residues. The CDR3 DNA follows: TGTGCCAGCAGCGTACTGAACGGGGAGGAGCAGTACTTC. It codes for CASSVLNGEEQYF.

This chain links TRBV10-3 with TRBJ1-5, with TRBD1 as a possible D gene (5 bases). V dropped 4 bases and J dropped 7 bases, with 11 bases sitting between them. The CDR3 length is 13 residues. Per germline, CDR1 ENHRY and CDR2 SYGVKD. CDR3 nucleotide sequence: TGTGCCATCAGTGGACAGTTGAACCAGCCCCAGCATTTT. It translates to CAISGQLNQPQHF.

This chain connects TRBV10-3 to TRBJ2-3, with TRBD1 matching over 10 bases. J was trimmed by 6 bases and V by 4 bases; bases with no gene match: 10. Germline CDR1 ENHRY, CDR2 SYGVKD. CDR3 length equals 16 residues. For the CDR3, the DNA is TGTGCCATCAGTGGGTATCCGGGACAGGGGACGGATACGCAGTATTTT. Its translation: CAISGYPGQGTDTQYF.

This clonotype was seen only a few times. V and J are TRBV20-1 and TRBJ1-1; D unresolved. V shed 1 base and J shed 5 bases, with 14 bases lying between them. There are 14 residues in the CDR3. Germline CDR1 and CDR2: DFQATT and SNEGSKA (reference sequence). The CDR3 sequence is CSARAPTPRTEAFF. Written as DNA, the CDR3 is TGCAGTGCTAGAGCCCCGACCCCTAGGACTGAAGCTTTCTTT.

There are many counts of this clonotype. The chain joins TRBV28 to TRBJ2-5, with TRBD1 matching over 8 bases. With V trimmed by 6 bases and J by 1 base, 4 bases remained unmatched. The CDR3 loop spans 14 amino acids. Looked up from germline, CDR1 is MDHEN and CDR2 is SYDVKM. CDR3 sequence (DNA): TGTGCCAGCAGGGAACAGGGGGGCCAAGAGACCCAGTACTTC. Translating gives CASREQGGQETQYF.

This clonotype has at least ten counts. This rearrangement joins TRBV20-1 to TRBJ2-2; 9 nucleotides agree with TRBD1. CDR3 length: 16 amino acids. The germline V gene encodes CDR1 DFQATT and CDR2 SNEGSKA (reference sequence). The J segment lost 2 bases and the V segment lost 6 bases, leaving 10 bases of the junction unmatched. The CDR3 spells CSARGPGQGNTGELFF. CDR3 coding DNA: TGCAGTGCAAGGGGACCGGGACAGGGCAACACCGGGGAGCTGTTTTTT.